The 11 T cell receptor beta chains presented below share a single source sample, sequenced in a study of blood T cell repertoires in COVID-19. Only in-frame clones appear in the TCRdb table, and some are missing; sequencing was by immunoSEQ multiplex PCR. The profile shows about 25,000 clones, 85% to 90% of them singletons. The sequenced sample consisted of peripheral blood. These receptors came from a woman aged 80 or over with acute or convalescent COVID-19.

The genes are TRBV5-1 and TRBJ2-1; TRBD2 agrees at 10 bases. Germline trimming cut 2 bases from V and 4 bases from J; bases unmatched to any gene: 15. Germline CDR1 SGHRS, CDR2 YFSETQ. The CDR3 is made up of 19 amino acids. The CDR3 loop is CASSLGGTGTSGIYNEQFF. CDR3 coding DNA: TGCGCCAGCAGCTTAGGGGGCACAGGAACTAGCGGGATTTACAATGAGCAGTTCTTC.

This rearrangement joins TRBV15 to TRBJ2-3; 7 bases are a match to TRBD2. This CDR3 region has 15 residues. Germline loops: CDR1 LNHNV, CDR2 YYDKDF (reference sequence). The J segment lost 4 bases and the V segment lost 8 bases, leaving 12 bases of the junction unmatched. CDR3 residues: CATHTAGGSPDTQYF. The CDR3 region has the DNA TGTGCCACCCACACGGCTGGCGGGAGTCCAGATACGCAGTATTTT.

The chain combines TRBV2 with TRBJ1-1, with unresolved D. Trimming shortened V by 4 bases and J by 4 bases, and 4 bases separated the two germline ends. CDR1 and CDR2 (germline): SNHLY, FYNNEI. The length of the CDR3 is 11 residues. The CDR3, as DNA: TGTGCCAGCAGTGCCCGCACTGAAGCTTTCTTT. Translating gives CASSARTEAFF. Looking up the rest from reference TRBV2 and TRBJ1-1 gives the full variable domain: EPEVTQTPSHQVTQMGQEVILRCVPISNHLYFYWYRQILGQKVEFLVSFYNNEISEKSEIFDDQFSVERPDGSNFTLKIRSTKLEDSAMYFCASSARTEAFFGQGTRLTVV.

The J gene is TRBJ1-2, the V gene TRBV7-2, with TRBD1 as a possible D gene (6 bases). Germline CDR1 is SGHTA and CDR2 is FQGNSA. The CDR3 loop spans 16 amino acids. The V and J ends lost 1 base and 6 bases respectively, with 18 bases between them. CDR3 amino acids: CASSLGLRRGADGYTF. In nucleotides, the CDR3 is TGTGCCAGCAGCTTAGGTTTGAGGCGGGGGGCCGATGGCTACACCTTC.

The chain combines TRBV9 with TRBJ2-3; 7 nucleotides align to TRBD2. The CDR3 contains 16 residues. The germline V gene encodes CDR1 SGDLS and CDR2 YYNGEE. With 2 bases clipped from V and 1 base from J, the junction kept 7 bases outside the gene matches. The CDR3 sequence is CASSVQTSFGTDTQYF. DNA of the CDR3: TGTGCCAGCAGCGTCCAGACTAGCTTTGGCACAGATACGCAGTATTTT.

The chain carries TRBV6-5 and TRBJ1-2; 7 positions agree with TRBD1. CDR1 and CDR2 from the germline V gene are MNHEY and SVGAGI. CDR3 length equals 14 residues. J lost 2 bases, V lost 11 bases, and 11 bases had no gene match. CDR3 amino acids: CASKQWGQNYGYTF. Written as DNA, the CDR3 is TGTGCCTCTAAACAATGGGGACAGAACTATGGCTACACCTTC.

The chain recombines TRBV18 with TRBJ2-7, with 7 bases aligning to TRBD1. The J segment lost 3 bases and the V segment lost 0 bases, leaving 5 bases of the junction unmatched. CDR3 length equals 15 residues. Germline V CDR1 and CDR2: KGHSH, LQKENI. Here the CDR3 reads CASSPPGQTLYEQYF. In nucleotides, the CDR3 is TGTGCCAGCTCACCACCGGGACAGACCCTCTACGAGCAGTACTTC.

The chain has TRBV10-3 and TRBJ2-7; possibly TRBD2 for D (5 bases). The CDR3 loop spans 13 amino acids. Trimming took off 11 bases at V and 5 bases at J, with 19 bases between the two ends. CDR1 ENHRY and CDR2 SYGVKD come from the germline V gene. The CDR3 loop reads CAFSATMRDEQYF. The DNA of the CDR3 is TGTGCCTTCTCAGCTACCATGAGGGACGAGCAGTACTTC.

The rearrangement joins TRBV4-3 to TRBJ1-2; perhaps TRBD1 as D (5 bases). Germline CDR1 LGHNA, CDR2 YSLEER. The CDR3 contains 14 residues. Trimming pared 2 bases from V and 7 bases from J, leaving 14 bases between. The CDR3 protein is CASSQPGGVGGYTF. CDR3 sequence (DNA): TGCGCCAGCAGCCAACCCGGGGGGGTCGGTGGCTACACCTTC.

This chain joins TRBV5-8 and TRBJ2-1; tentatively, D is TRBD1 (5 bases). Germline-derived CDR1 and CDR2 are SGHTS and YDEGEE. This CDR3 comprises 14 residues. Trimming pared 2 bases from V and 6 bases from J, leaving 12 bases between. DNA of the CDR3: TGTGCCAGCAGCTTATTAGTAAGGGGCAATGAGCAGTTCTTC. Protein product: CASSLLVRGNEQFF.

CDR3 DNA: TGTGCCAGCAGGACAGCTACAACTAATGAAAAACTGTTTTTT. It is translated as CASRTATTNEKLFF. The chain is built from TRBV6-5 and TRBJ1-4; possible D gene TRBD1, 5 bases. The V end lost 6 bases, the J end lost 0 bases, and 8 bases lay between the germline ends. Germline-derived CDR1 and CDR2 are MNHEY and SVGAGI. This CDR3 contains 14 residues.